This T cell receptor beta chain was identified during a study of tumor-infiltrating lymphocytes in primary liver carcinoma. This CDR3 is 12 amino acids long. Looked up from germline, CDR1 is SQVTM and CDR2 is ANQGSEA. V was shortened by 7 bases and J by 6 bases, with 14 bases between the two germline ends. TCR beta cDNA was made from roughly 500 ng total RNA with a constant-region primer. Three rounds of nested multiplex PCR with slightly modified ARM-PCR produced TCR beta libraries. TRBV1-TRBV30 forward and Cbeta reverse primers drove the first two approximately 10-cycle rounds. Each CDR3 protein is one row after TCRdb ran MiXCR on the multiplex PCR reads. The sample lists about 330,000 distinct CDR3 sequences, around three fifths occurring once. Out of unsorted whole blood came the blood RNA, and germline DNA was extracted as well.

The sample consisted of peripheral blood. The chain uses TRBV29-1 and TRBJ2-3; D might be TRBD2 (5 bases). This TCR was recovered from a man aged 40-50 years with primary liver carcinoma and hepatitis B virus infection. The CDR3 is CSAGTRGDTQYF. In DNA form, the CDR3 reads TGCAGCGCTGGTACTAGAGGGGATACGCAGTATTTT.